This paragraph reports one T cell receptor (beta chain). The antigen is undetermined. Between the trimmed V and J ends, which lost 4 bases and 1 base, there was a span of 11 bases. The germline V gene encodes CDR1 LGHDT and CDR2 YNNKEL (reference sequence). This CDR3 has 14 residues. The data were taken from a study of T-cell reconstitution after alpha-beta-depleted transplantation in children. Unique molecular identifiers were used to barcode this TCRbeta library. TCRdb reanalysed the PCR reads using MiXCR and keeps one entry per CDR3 protein. The sample records roughly 570,000 distinct CDR3 sequences, 25% to 30% being singletons. Findings and limits, study-wide: Approximately two months post-transplant, alpha-beta T cells reportedly originated from several hundred expanded graft clones. The study traced high day-60 TCRbeta diversity in some patients to surviving recipient T cells and thymic progenitors. When one year had passed after transplant, most T-cell counts and diversity came from newly produced T cells.

The receptor was isolated from a boy under two years old with Wiskott-Aldrich syndrome, due to receive a stem cell transplant. V gene TRBV3-1 combines with J gene TRBJ2-7; D perhaps matches TRBD2 (5 bases). Source: PBMCs, taken before TCRalphabeta/CD19-depleted stem cell transplant. CDR3 DNA sequence: TGTGCCAGCAGCCCGGCGACGGGATCCTACGAGCAGTACTTC. This codes for CASSPATGSYEQYF.